The T cell receptor beta chain described here comes from a study of beta chain features in type 1 diabetes. Every isolated RNA sample was fully reverse transcribed, so sequencing captured expressed TCRB transcripts. The assay was immunoSEQ multiplex PCR, and TCRdb's table has in-frame clones only and misses some. The data contain hundreds of thousands of clones, roughly 13% of them seen just once; the ten biggest clones take up 0.03% to 0.045%. V was pared by 3 bases and J by 6 bases, with 6 bases between. CDR3 length: 12 residues. CDR1 is LNHDA and CDR2 is SQIVND in the germline V gene (reference sequence). Study results and caveats: The cDNA sequencing approach could over-represent high-TCR-expressing cells. Within each of all four CD4+ subsets, Type 1 diabetes patients had TCRB CDR3s that were moderately but significantly shorter. Whether HLA type affects TCRB rearrangement stayed undetermined in the present work.

This clone was detected a few times. Its target is unknown. The rearrangement links TRBV19 to TRBJ2-1; D is undetermined. Material for sequencing was naive CD4+ T cells from blood. The TCR comes from a man between 18 and 29 years old with type 1 diabetes. CDR3 in amino acids: CASSITPNEQFF. CDR3 coding DNA: TGTGCCAGTAGTATCACTCCCAATGAGCAGTTCTTC.